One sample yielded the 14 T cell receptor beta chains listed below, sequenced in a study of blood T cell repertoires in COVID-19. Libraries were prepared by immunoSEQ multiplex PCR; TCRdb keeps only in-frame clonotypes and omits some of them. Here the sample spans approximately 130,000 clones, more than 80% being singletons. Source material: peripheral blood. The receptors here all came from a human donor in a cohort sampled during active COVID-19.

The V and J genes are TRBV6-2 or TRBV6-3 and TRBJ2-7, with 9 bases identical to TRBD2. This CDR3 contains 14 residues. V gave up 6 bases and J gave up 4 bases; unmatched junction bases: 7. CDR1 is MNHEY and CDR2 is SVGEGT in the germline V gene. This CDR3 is CASSPRTSEYEQYV. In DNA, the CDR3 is TGTGCCAGCAGCCCGCGGACTAGCGAATACGAGCAGTACGTC.

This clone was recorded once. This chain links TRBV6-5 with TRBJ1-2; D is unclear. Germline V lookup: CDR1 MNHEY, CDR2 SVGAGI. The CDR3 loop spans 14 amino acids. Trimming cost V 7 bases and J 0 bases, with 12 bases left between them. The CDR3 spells CASTSWRSNYGYTF. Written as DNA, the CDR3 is TGTGCCAGCACTTCATGGAGGTCTAACTATGGCTACACCTTC.

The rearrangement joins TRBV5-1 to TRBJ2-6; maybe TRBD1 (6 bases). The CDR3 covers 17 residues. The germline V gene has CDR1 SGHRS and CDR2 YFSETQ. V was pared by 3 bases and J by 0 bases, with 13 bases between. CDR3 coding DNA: TGCGCCAGCAGCTCGGGACAATCCGGCTCTGGGGCCAACGTCCTGACTTTC. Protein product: CASSSGQSGSGANVLTF.

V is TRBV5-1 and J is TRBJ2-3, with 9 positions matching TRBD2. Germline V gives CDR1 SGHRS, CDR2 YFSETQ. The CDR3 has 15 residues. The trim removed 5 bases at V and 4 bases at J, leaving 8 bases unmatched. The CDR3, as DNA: TGCGCCAGCAGGGATGGTAGCGGGAGCTCAGATACGCAGTATTTT. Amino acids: CASRDGSGSSDTQYF.

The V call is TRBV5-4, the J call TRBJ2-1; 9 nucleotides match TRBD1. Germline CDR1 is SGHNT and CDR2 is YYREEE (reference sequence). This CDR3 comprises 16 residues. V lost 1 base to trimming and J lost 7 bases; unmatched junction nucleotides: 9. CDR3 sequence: CASSLPGQGSRNEQFF. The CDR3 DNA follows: TGTGCCAGCAGCTTGCCGGGACAGGGAAGCAGGAATGAGCAGTTCTTC.

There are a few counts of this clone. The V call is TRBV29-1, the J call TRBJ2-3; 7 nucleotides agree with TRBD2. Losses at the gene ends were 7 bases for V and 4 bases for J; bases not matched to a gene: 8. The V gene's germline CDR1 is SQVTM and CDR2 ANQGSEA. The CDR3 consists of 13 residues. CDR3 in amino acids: CSGGSGEADTQYF. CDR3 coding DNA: TGCAGCGGGGGGAGCGGGGAGGCAGATACGCAGTATTTT.

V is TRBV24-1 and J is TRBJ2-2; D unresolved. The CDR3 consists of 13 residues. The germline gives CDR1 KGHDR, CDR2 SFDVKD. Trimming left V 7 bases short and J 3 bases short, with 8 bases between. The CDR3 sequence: CATRPGHTGELFF. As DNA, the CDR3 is TGTGCCACCAGGCCTGGGCACACCGGGGAGCTGTTTTTT.

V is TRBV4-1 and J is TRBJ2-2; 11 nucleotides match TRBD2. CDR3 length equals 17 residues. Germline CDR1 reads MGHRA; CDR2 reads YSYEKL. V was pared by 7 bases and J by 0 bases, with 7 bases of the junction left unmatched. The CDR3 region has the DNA TGCGCCAGCAATGGGCTAGCGGGAGGCGCGAACACCGGGGAGCTGTTTTTT. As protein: CASNGLAGGANTGELFF.

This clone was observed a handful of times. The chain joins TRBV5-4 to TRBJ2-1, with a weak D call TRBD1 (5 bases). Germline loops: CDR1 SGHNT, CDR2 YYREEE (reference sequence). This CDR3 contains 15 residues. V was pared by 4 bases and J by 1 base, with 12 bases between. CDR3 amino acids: CASSDRSGSYNEQFF. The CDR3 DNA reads TGTGCCAGCAGCGATAGGTCAGGGTCCTACAATGAGCAGTTCTTC.

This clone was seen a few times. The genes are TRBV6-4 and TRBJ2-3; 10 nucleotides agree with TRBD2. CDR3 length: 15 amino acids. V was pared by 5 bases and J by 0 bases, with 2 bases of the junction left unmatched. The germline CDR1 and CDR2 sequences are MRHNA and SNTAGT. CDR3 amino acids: CASSLAGESTDTQYF. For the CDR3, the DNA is TGTGCCAGCAGTCTAGCGGGGGAAAGCACAGATACGCAGTATTTT.

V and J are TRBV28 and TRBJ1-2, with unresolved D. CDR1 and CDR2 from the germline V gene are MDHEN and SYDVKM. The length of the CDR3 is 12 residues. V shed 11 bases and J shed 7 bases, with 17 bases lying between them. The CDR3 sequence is CAAFPGLGGYTF. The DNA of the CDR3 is TGTGCCGCCTTCCCGGGATTAGGTGGCTACACCTTC.

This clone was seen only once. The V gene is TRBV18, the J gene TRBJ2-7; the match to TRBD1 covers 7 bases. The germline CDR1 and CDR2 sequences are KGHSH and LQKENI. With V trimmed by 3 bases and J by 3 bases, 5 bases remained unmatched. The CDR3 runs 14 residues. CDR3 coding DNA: TGTGCCAGCTCACCTTTGGGGACAGACTACGAGCAGTACTTC. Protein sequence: CASSPLGTDYEQYF.

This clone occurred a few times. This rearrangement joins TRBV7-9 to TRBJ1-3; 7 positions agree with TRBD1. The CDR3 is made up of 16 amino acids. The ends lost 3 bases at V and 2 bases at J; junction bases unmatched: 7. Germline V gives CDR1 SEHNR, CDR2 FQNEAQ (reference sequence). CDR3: CASSFGTADTGNTIYF. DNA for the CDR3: TGTGCCAGCAGCTTCGGGACAGCGGACACTGGAAACACCATATATTTT.

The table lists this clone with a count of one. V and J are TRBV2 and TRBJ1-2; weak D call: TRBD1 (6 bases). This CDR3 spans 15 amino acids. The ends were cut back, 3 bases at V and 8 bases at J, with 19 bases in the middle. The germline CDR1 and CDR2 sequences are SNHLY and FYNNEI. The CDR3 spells CASSDLRGAGGGYTF. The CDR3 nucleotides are TGTGCCAGCAGTGATCTCCGGGGGGCTGGTGGGGGCTACACCTTC.